This passage covers 9 T cell receptor beta chains from one sample sequenced in a study of blood T cell repertoires in COVID-19. Using immunoSEQ multiplex PCR, the repertoire was profiled, and TCRdb retains in-frame clones only, with some absent. Found here are a few hundred thousand clones, roughly nine tenths of them singletons; the top ten hold under 2%. The sequenced sample was peripheral blood. All receptors derive from a man aged 70 or older with acute or convalescent COVID-19.

V is TRBV5-4 and J is TRBJ2-5, with TRBD2 matching over 9 bases. The CDR3 is 15 residues long. With V trimmed by 5 bases and J by 1 base, 6 bases remained unmatched. Germline V gene sequence: CDR1 SGHNT, CDR2 YYREEE (reference sequence). The CDR3 sequence: CASSSRTSVQETQYF. In DNA, the CDR3 is TGTGCCAGCAGTTCGAGGACTAGCGTCCAAGAGACCCAGTACTTC.

The V gene is TRBV7-6, the J gene TRBJ1-1; maybe TRBD1 (5 bases). Germline lookup yields CDR1 SGHVS and CDR2 FNYEAQ. The CDR3 is made up of 13 amino acids. V was cut by 1 base and J by 6 bases, with 9 bases left in between. CDR3 sequence reads: CASSLEGGAEAFF. The CDR3 DNA reads as TGTGCCAGCAGCTTAGAGGGAGGGGCTGAAGCTTTCTTT.

This clone was detected only once. The chain couples TRBV3-1 (or the pseudogene TRBV3-2) to TRBJ1-2; possibly TRBD1 for D (6 bases). CDR1 and CDR2 (germline): LGHDT, YNNKEL (reference sequence). V was clipped by 4 bases and J by 3 bases, with 12 bases between them. CDR3 size: 14 residues. The CDR3 DNA follows: TGTGCCAGCAGCCGCCAGGGGTATGACTATGGCTACACCTTC. This translates into CASSRQGYDYGYTF.

This chain uses TRBV2 with TRBJ1-2, with D unresolved. The V end lost 3 bases, the J end lost 7 bases, and 9 bases lay between the germline ends. The CDR3 has 12 amino acids. The germline V gene has CDR1 SNHLY and CDR2 FYNNEI. The DNA for the CDR3 is TGTGCCAGCAGTGAGAGGGAGGGTGGCTACACCTTC. Amino acids: CASSEREGGYTF. The full variable domain, rest sourced from reference TRBV2 and TRBJ1-2, is EPEVTQTPSHQVTQMGQEVILRCVPISNHLYFYWYRQILGQKVEFLVSFYNNEISEKSEIFDDQFSVERPDGSNFTLKIRSTKLEDSAMYFCASSEREGGYTFGSGTRLTVV.

The chain is built from TRBV4-2 and TRBJ2-2; 10 bases align to TRBD2. The CDR3 runs 15 residues. Trimming at V came to 4 bases and at J to 6 bases, leaving 5 bases not matched to a gene. Germline V gives CDR1 LGHNA, CDR2 YNFKEQ. The CDR3 coding sequence is TGTGCCAGCAGCCCCAGCGGGAGGGCCTCCGGGGAGCTGTTTTTT. As protein: CASSPSGRASGELFF.

This chain links TRBV21-1 with TRBJ1-4; the table calls TRBD1, which could not be checked here. TRBV21-1 is labeled a pseudogene. The CDR3 length is 16 residues. CDR3 DNA: TGTGCCAGCAGCAATTGGGACAGGGGAGGGGATGAAAAACTGTTTTTT. Residues: CASSNWDRGGDEKLFF.

This clone was seen only once. CDR3 residues: CASSIRGPGDTEAFF. In nucleotides, the CDR3 is TGTGCCAGTAGTATAAGGGGGCCGGGAGACACTGAAGCTTTCTTT. The rearrangement links TRBV19 to TRBJ1-1; 7 bases are shared with TRBD1. With V trimmed by 2 bases and J by 3 bases, 6 bases remained unmatched. The germline CDR1 and CDR2 sequences are LNHDA and SQIVND (reference sequence). This CDR3 contains 15 residues.

Notes on this clone: The same CDR3 can be traced to other DNA sequences in this sample. The chain combines TRBV6-6 with TRBJ1-5; TRBD1 matches 8 bases. This CDR3 has 15 amino acids. Germline V gene lookup returns CDR1 MNHNY and CDR2 SVGAGI (reference sequence). J was trimmed by 0 bases and V by 6 bases; bases with no gene match: 4. The CDR3 sequence: CASSPQGASNQPQHF. CDR3 coding DNA: TGTGCCAGCAGCCCCCAGGGGGCTAGCAATCAGCCCCAGCATTTT.

The genes are TRBV10-3 and TRBJ1-5, with D possibly TRBD1 on 6 matching bases. Deletions cut 4 bases from V and 3 bases from J, with 10 bases between. Germline V gene sequence: CDR1 ENHRY, CDR2 SYGVKD. The CDR3 runs to 14 residues. CDR3 sequence reads: CAISVDRNNQPQHF. CDR3 bases: TGTGCCATCAGTGTGGACAGAAACAATCAGCCCCAGCATTTT.